This paragraph reports one TCR beta chain. Antigen: not known. The sample is drawn from a study of cytomegalovirus exposure and HLA in healthy donors. V shed 3 bases and J 5 bases; nucleotides not matched to a gene: 8. Germline V gene sequence: CDR1 SGHTA, CDR2 FQGNSA. The CDR3 has 15 residues. Amplification used 60 Vbeta primers and 13 Jbeta primers. The assay was immunoSEQ multiplex PCR, and TCRdb's table has in-frame clones only and misses some. Here the sample spans 140,000 to 150,000 clones, roughly 86% being singletons. The donors were healthy bone marrow donors. Study observations and caveats: It was reported that TCR beta sequences correctly inferred the HLA-A and HLA-B alleles for most subjects. An analysis done earlier found most TCR beta V segments productive about 87% or about 30% of the time. Likely technical artifact: a cluster of highly shared sequence variants.

The receptor was isolated from a woman aged 40 to 50 in good health and CMV-seronegative. V gene TRBV7-2 combines with J gene TRBJ2-5; 8 bases line up with TRBD2. Sequencing used PBMCs. CDR3 coding DNA: TGTGCCAGCAGCTTGGGGGCACTAGCGGCCGAGACCCAGTACTTC. It codes for CASSLGALAAETQYF.